The clone carrying this T cell receptor (beta chain) was picked up a small number of times. Its specificity is not known. Gene names are mouse gene names. Coverage ceases 1 residue before the CDR3 finishes, and the germline J gene fills in the end. Time point indicated: mouse harvest day 14 after allogeneic transplant. Each mouse received 10^7 T-cell-depleted marrow cells plus 10^6 splenic CD5+ T cells by tail vein. This mouse GVHD model was MHC-mismatched B6 to BALB/c, profiled day 7 or 14. This entry comes from a study of tissue T cells after allogeneic stem cell transplantation. Overall study results and limits: Alloreactivity or antigen specificity of tissue TCRs was not determined; some clones might be host cells. Few T cell clones were shared across patients, but motif clusters showed tissue-specific shared signatures.

Trimming took off 4 bases at V and 4 bases at J, with 8 bases between the two ends. The germline V gene encodes CDR1 KGHPV and CDR2 FQNQEV (reference sequence). CDR3 length: 13 residues. TCRbeta CDR3 was sequenced at survey depth with template counts. Produced via immunoSEQ multiplex PCR; TCRdb's table is partial and in-frame only. The sample shows approximately 3,000 clones, approximately 39% of them seen only once. Sequenced input: gut tissue. The clonotype originates from a female BALB/c mouse given C57BL/6 T cells with graft-versus-host disease after an allogeneic hematopoietic cell transplant. V usage is TRBV26 and J usage is TRBJ1-5; no reliable D call. The covered CDR3 bases are TGTGCCAGCAGTCACGACATGAACCAGGCTCCGCTT. This gives the protein CASSHDMNQAPL. The full CDR3 reads CASSHDMNQAPLF.